These 15 T cell receptor beta chains were all obtained from the same sample, sequenced in a study of CD4 T cells in relation to SARS-CoV-2 and coronaviruses. Unexposed donor CD4+ T cells date from about 2011-2018, before the COVID-19 pandemic. CD4+ T cells were isolated from the cells after about nine days of culture. For these TCRs, the target antigens are not known. Method: immunoSEQ multiplex PCR; TCRdb's copy keeps in-frame clones and lacks some. The sample has some 21,000 clones; approximately 84% are singletons. The specimen sequenced was CD4+ T cells from PBMCs, cultured in vitro. These receptors came from a human donor in good health.

The chain is built from TRBV30 and TRBJ2-6; no clear D. The CDR3 runs 13 residues. Germline V gene lookup returns CDR1 GTSNPN and CDR2 SVGIG (reference sequence). V lost 2 bases and J lost 2, with 4 bases in between. CDR3 coding DNA: TGTGCCTGGAGTCTTGCTGGGGCCAACGTCCTGACTTTC. Translated, it gives CAWSLAGANVLTF.

The chain links TRBV2 to TRBJ2-2; 12 positions match TRBD2. This CDR3 is built from 16 residues. After removal of 6 bases from V and 4 bases from J, the junction contained 6 bases not matched to a gene. In germline, CDR1 is SNHLY, CDR2 FYNNEI. The CDR3 nucleotides read TGTGCCAGCAGGGGACTAGCGGGCGCGGGCACCGGGGAGCTGTTTTTT. Its translation is CASRGLAGAGTGELFF.

The V and J genes are TRBV3-1 (or the pseudogene TRBV3-2) and TRBJ2-4; D gene unclear. V shed 1 base and J shed 12 bases, with 7 bases lying between them. The CDR3 covers 11 residues. The V gene's germline CDR1 is LGHDT and CDR2 YNNKEL (reference sequence). In DNA, the CDR3 is TGTGCCAGCAGCCAAGCAGGAGATCAGTACTTC. It yields the protein CASSQAGDQYF.

This clone turned up a few times. The gene calls are TRBV5-4 and TRBJ2-7; 13 bases are shared with TRBD2. Germline V gene sequence: CDR1 SGHNT, CDR2 YYREEE (reference sequence). V was pared by 2 bases and J by 1 base, with 6 bases of the junction left unmatched. The CDR3 spans 17 residues. Here the CDR3 reads CASSFRLAGGLSYEQYF. The DNA for the CDR3 is TGTGCCAGCAGCTTCCGACTAGCGGGAGGATTGTCCTACGAGCAGTACTTC.

The V gene is TRBV6-5, the J gene TRBJ2-5; D is undetermined. CDR3 length equals 14 residues. Trimming cost V 4 bases and J 1 base, with 10 bases left between them. Germline loops: CDR1 MNHEY, CDR2 SVGAGI. The DNA of the CDR3 is TGTGCCAGCAGTTCCATTTCCGCCCAAGAGACCCAGTACTTC. It translates to CASSSISAQETQYF.

The chain uses TRBV5-1 and TRBJ2-3; possibly TRBD1 or TRBD2 for D (5 bases each). CDR3 length: 14 residues. Germline loops: CDR1 SGHRS, CDR2 YFSETQ. Between the trimmed V and J ends, which lost 0 bases and 7 bases, there was a span of 12 bases. CDR3 sequence reads: CASSLGGSDYTQYF. CDR3 nucleotide sequence: TGCGCCAGCAGCTTGGGGGGGTCGGATTATACGCAGTATTTT.

V gene TRBV5-1 combines with J gene TRBJ2-6, with D hard to call. V dropped 0 bases and J dropped 2 bases, with 6 bases sitting between them. The CDR3 contains 15 residues. Germline assignment: CDR1 SGHRS and CDR2 YFSETQ. CDR3 nucleotides: TGCGCCAGCAGCTTGGGGGGTGCTGGGGCCAACGTCCTGACTTTC. This encodes CASSLGGAGANVLTF.

The gene calls are TRBV27 and TRBJ2-1; D is undetermined. Germline assignment: CDR1 MNHEY and CDR2 SMNVEV (reference sequence). Trimming removed 6 bases from V and 1 base from J, with 13 bases in between. The CDR3 consists of 15 residues. The CDR3 sequence: CASRPLGRSYNEQFF. The CDR3 nucleotides are TGTGCCAGCAGGCCTCTAGGAAGGTCCTACAATGAGCAGTTCTTC.

This clone was detected once. The chain has TRBV3-1 (or the pseudogene TRBV3-2) and TRBJ2-2; D remains unclear. The CDR3 has 14 amino acids. V was trimmed by 4 bases and J by 1 base, leaving 7 bases between them. Germline CDR1 is LGHDT and CDR2 is YNNKEL (reference sequence). CDR3 protein: CASSPTRNTGELFF. The CDR3 bases are TGTGCCAGCAGCCCGACACGGAACACCGGGGAGCTGTTTTTT.

The chain is built from TRBV9 and TRBJ2-1; 11 nucleotides line up with TRBD2. J gave up 1 base and V 4 bases, and 7 bases lay outside the gene matches. Per the germline V gene, CDR1 is SGDLS and CDR2 is YYNGEE. The CDR3 consists of 17 residues. The CDR3 sequence: CASSSSSGRASYNEQFF. As DNA, the CDR3 is TGTGCCAGCAGCTCCAGTAGCGGGAGGGCGTCCTACAATGAGCAGTTCTTC.

V and J are TRBV10-1 and TRBJ2-5, with TRBD2 as a possible D gene (6 bases). This CDR3 has 15 amino acids. Trimming took 3 bases from V and 2 from J, leaving 13 bases between them. Germline V gives CDR1 WNHNN, CDR2 SYGVQD (reference sequence). CDR3 nucleotide sequence: TGCGCCAGCAGTGATCGGGGGAGTGGGCAAGAGACCCAGTACTTC. It codes for CASSDRGSGQETQYF.

This clone was seen only a few times. This chain joins TRBV30 and TRBJ1-6; D is perhaps TRBD1 (6 bases). V was pared by 0 bases and J by 7 bases, with 10 bases between. The CDR3 loop spans 14 amino acids. Per the germline V gene, CDR1 is GTSNPN and CDR2 is SVGIG (reference sequence). The CDR3: CAWSVGQRNSPLHF. Here the CDR3 DNA reads TGTGCCTGGAGTGTAGGACAGAGAAATTCACCCCTCCACTTT.

This rearrangement joins TRBV3-1 (or the pseudogene TRBV3-2) to TRBJ2-3, with a tentative D call TRBD2 (5 bases). CDR1 and CDR2 from the germline V gene are LGHDT and YNNKEL (reference sequence). Trimming took 4 bases from V and 7 from J, leaving 9 bases between them. The CDR3 is made up of 12 amino acids. The CDR3 sequence is CASSPSGNTQYF. CDR3 coding DNA: TGTGCCAGCAGCCCATCCGGGAATACGCAGTATTTT.

This clone was observed once. This sequence joins TRBV28 and TRBJ2-7, with 9 bases matching TRBD1. J lost 5 bases, V lost 4 bases, and 9 bases had no gene match. Germline V CDR1 and CDR2: MDHEN, SYDVKM. This CDR3 contains 15 residues. The CDR3 sequence: CASSSSGTGLDEQYF. DNA of the CDR3: TGTGCCAGCAGTTCCTCCGGGACAGGGCTTGACGAGCAGTACTTC.

This chain uses TRBV6-2 or TRBV6-3 with TRBJ2-1; the D is unclear. Deletions cut 4 bases from V and 0 bases from J, with 13 bases between. The germline V gene encodes CDR1 MNHEY and CDR2 SVGEGT. CDR3 length: 16 amino acids. CDR3 amino acids: CASSLGIRNSYNEQFF. The DNA for the CDR3 is TGTGCCAGCAGTTTGGGTATTAGGAACTCCTACAATGAGCAGTTCTTC.